Presented here are 30 T cell receptor beta chains from one specimen sequenced in a study of blood T cell repertoires in COVID-19. TCRdb's copy holds only in-frame clones and misses some; the assay was immunoSEQ multiplex PCR. In the table there are over 150,000 clones, approximately 85% of which are singletons. The sample consisted of peripheral blood. These receptors were collected from a man in his fifties or sixties with COVID-19, enrolled during active disease.

The chain recombines TRBV4-1 with TRBJ2-1, with TRBD2 as a possible D gene (11 bases). This CDR3 is 22 amino acids long. Trimming took 3 bases from V and 7 from J, leaving 37 bases between them. In germline, CDR1 is MGHRA, CDR2 YSYEKL. In nucleotides, the CDR3 is TGCGCCAGCAGCCACCCCAGTTCCGGGACAGGGGAAGGTAGCGGGAGGGTTAATGAGCAGTTCTTC. Translation gives CASSHPSSGTGEGSGRVNEQFF.

This CDR3 reads CSVETTSGREETQYF. The CDR3 DNA reads TGCAGCGTTGAAACGACTAGCGGGCGAGAAGAGACCCAGTACTTC. This chain links TRBV29-1 with TRBJ2-5; 10 bases are a match to TRBD2. CDR3 size: 15 residues. Germline trimming cut 2 bases from V and 3 bases from J; bases unmatched to any gene: 6. Germline lookup yields CDR1 SQVTM and CDR2 ANQGSEA.

The V call is TRBV7-8, the J call TRBJ2-1, with TRBD1 as a possible D gene (6 bases). V shed 1 base and J shed 5 bases, with 15 bases lying between them. Germline-derived CDR1 and CDR2 are SGHVS and FQNEAQ. The CDR3 covers 16 residues. The CDR3 reads CASSLEGPGDNNEQFF. CDR3 DNA sequence: TGTGCCAGCAGCTTAGAAGGCCCAGGGGACAACAATGAGCAGTTCTTC.

The genes are TRBV19 and TRBJ2-5; TRBD2 matches 8 bases. Germline values: CDR1 LNHDA, CDR2 SQIVND (reference sequence). The CDR3 is made up of 15 amino acids. V dropped 3 bases and J dropped 7; count of bases not matched to a gene: 10. CDR3 sequence reads: CASSMGTSGAGTQYF. The CDR3 DNA follows: TGTGCCAGTAGTATGGGGACTAGTGGGGCGGGGACCCAGTACTTC. Together with reference TRBV19 and TRBJ2-5, the CDR3 gives the full variable domain: DGGITQSPKYLFRKEGQNVTLSCEQNLNHDAMYWYRQDPGQGLRLIYYSQIVNDFQKGDIAEGYSVSREKKESFPLTVTSAQKNPTAFYLCASSMGTSGAGTQYFGPGTRLLVL.

This sequence joins TRBV11-3 and TRBJ2-2; unclear D gene. V was pared by 1 base and J by 0 bases, with 6 bases between. The germline V gene has CDR1 SGHNT and CDR2 YENEEA. The CDR3 is 15 residues long. Written as DNA, the CDR3 is TGTGCCAGCAGCTTAGTTGCGACGAACACCGGGGAGCTGTTTTTT. Translating gives CASSLVATNTGELFF.

The chain combines TRBV19 with TRBJ1-5; 10 bases are a match to TRBD1. Per the germline V gene, CDR1 is LNHDA and CDR2 is SQIVND (reference sequence). The CDR3 consists of 17 residues. V was pared by 5 bases and J by 0 bases, with 7 bases of the junction left unmatched. CDR3 bases: TGTGCCAGTAGTGGGGGACAGGGGACATATAGCAATCAGCCCCAGCATTTT. Its protein is CASSGGQGTYSNQPQHF.

The chain is built from TRBV4-1 and TRBJ1-4; 10 positions agree with TRBD1. In germline, CDR1 is MGHRA, CDR2 YSYEKL. This CDR3 spans 17 amino acids. V was clipped by 1 base and J by 6 bases; unmatched bases: 8. DNA of the CDR3: TGCGCCAGCAGCCAAGGACCTCCCGGGACAGGGGATGAAAAACTGTTTTTT. It is translated as CASSQGPPGTGDEKLFF.

The CDR3 DNA reads as TGCGCCAGCAGCTTCTCCAGTCCGGGAGAATCACCCCTCCACTTT. Encoded protein: CASSFSSPGESPLHF. This chain links TRBV5-1 with TRBJ1-6; D remains ambiguous. Deletions cut 2 bases from V and 10 bases from J, with 16 bases between. Per germline, CDR1 SGHRS and CDR2 YFSETQ. This CDR3 spans 15 amino acids.

The V call is TRBV5-6, the J call TRBJ2-7, with TRBD2 identical over 15 bases. Trimming at V came to 4 bases and at J to 0 bases, leaving 5 bases not matched to a gene. Germline V gene sequence: CDR1 SGHDT, CDR2 YYEEEE. The CDR3 covers 17 residues. The CDR3 DNA is TGTGCCAGCAGCGGGGGACTAGCGGGAGGCCCCTCCTACGAGCAGTACTTC. This codes for CASSGGLAGGPSYEQYF.

The CDR3: CASSLSRGSTGELFF. The CDR3 DNA follows: TGTGCCAGCAGTTTATCCAGGGGGAGCACCGGGGAGCTGTTTTTT. This chain joins TRBV27 and TRBJ2-2; TRBD1 matches 7 bases. The CDR3 is 15 amino acids. Germline loops: CDR1 MNHEY, CDR2 SMNVEV (reference sequence). The V segment lost 0 bases and the J segment 4 bases; nucleotides outside the gene matches: 2.

J is TRBJ2-2 and V is TRBV7-2, with a possible D match to TRBD1 (6 bases). Germline assignment: CDR1 SGHTA and CDR2 FQGNSA. The CDR3 extends over 13 amino acids. Trimming took off 3 bases at V and 7 bases at J, with 9 bases between the two ends. This CDR3 reads CASSLQGYGELFF. The CDR3, as DNA: TGTGCCAGCAGCTTGCAGGGGTACGGGGAGCTGTTTTTT. Full variable domain (remainder filled in from reference TRBV7-2 and TRBJ2-2): GAGVSQSPSNKVTEKGKDVELRCDPISGHTALYWYRQSLGQGLEFLIYFQGNSAPDKSGLPSDRFSAERTGGSVSTLTIQRTQQEDSAVYLCASSLQGYGELFFGEGSRLTVL.

This rearrangement joins TRBV20-1 to TRBJ2-6; 12 nucleotides line up with TRBD1. With 3 bases clipped from V and 2 bases from J, the junction kept 2 bases outside the gene matches. Germline CDR1 is DFQATT and CDR2 is SNEGSKA (reference sequence). The CDR3 consists of 16 residues. The CDR3 nucleotides are TGCAGTGCTAGTGGGACAGGGGGCCCTGGGGCCAACGTCCTGACTTTC. Translated, it gives CSASGTGGPGANVLTF.

The chain employs TRBV6-5 and TRBJ1-2; a possible D gene is TRBD1 (6 bases). CDR3 size: 15 residues. V was trimmed by 6 bases and J by 1 base, leaving 15 bases between them. Per germline, CDR1 MNHEY and CDR2 SVGAGI. The DNA of the CDR3 is TGTGCCAGCAGGGACAGTTTTCAAATTAACTATGGCTACACCTTC. Its translation is CASRDSFQINYGYTF.

The chain carries TRBV18 and TRBJ1-5; the D gene is possibly TRBD1 (6 bases). The germline V gene encodes CDR1 KGHSH and CDR2 LQKENI. Trimming took off 5 bases at V and 4 bases at J, with 12 bases between the two ends. This CDR3 has 14 residues. For the CDR3, the DNA is TGTGCCAGCTCAGGGCAGCAGGGGAATCAGCCCCAGCATTTT. It is translated as CASSGQQGNQPQHF. The full variable domain, with the rest looked up from reference TRBV18 and TRBJ1-5, is NAGVMQNPRHLVRRRGQEARLRCSPMKGHSHVYWYRQLPEEGLKFMVYLQKENIIDESGMPKERFSAEFPKEGPSILRIQQVVRGDSAAYFCASSGQQGNQPQHFGDGTRLSIL.

This chain joins TRBV4-3 and TRBJ1-4; D is perhaps TRBD1 (5 bases). Looked up from germline, CDR1 is LGHNA and CDR2 is YSLEER. The CDR3 runs 15 residues. V lost 0 bases to trimming and J lost 4 bases, with 9 bases between them. CDR3 DNA: TGCGCCAGCAGCCAAGATTCAGGGAATAATGAAAAACTGTTTTTT. Its protein is CASSQDSGNNEKLFF.

The chain carries TRBV24-1 and TRBJ2-1; perhaps TRBD1 as D (5 bases). Trimming took 3 bases from V and 8 from J, leaving 10 bases between them. CDR1 and CDR2 (germline): KGHDR, SFDVKD. The CDR3 loop spans 13 amino acids. This chain's CDR3 is CATSDGALDEQFF. CDR3 nucleotides: TGTGCCACCAGTGATGGGGCCCTCGATGAGCAGTTCTTC.

V is TRBV18 and J is TRBJ1-5; D possibly corresponds to TRBD1 (6 bases). Germline CDR1 and CDR2: KGHSH and LQKENI. The V end lost 4 bases, the J end lost 2 bases, and 9 bases lay between the germline ends. This CDR3 has 14 amino acids. The DNA of the CDR3 is TGTGCCAGCTCACAGGGGGTCGGCAATCAGCCCCAGCATTTT. The encoded protein is CASSQGVGNQPQHF.

The chain joins TRBV7-3 to TRBJ2-1, with D tentatively TRBD1 (6 bases). CDR3 length: 15 amino acids. In germline, CDR1 is SGHTA, CDR2 FQGTGA. Trimming stripped 4 bases from V and 5 bases from J, with 15 bases between. The CDR3 protein is CASSSPTGDNNEQFF. CDR3 nucleotides: TGTGCCAGCAGCTCGCCGACAGGTGATAACAATGAGCAGTTCTTC.

The chain is built from TRBV6-5 and TRBJ1-1; tentative D call: TRBD1 (5 bases). Looked up from germline, CDR1 is MNHEY and CDR2 is SVGAGI. V dropped 0 bases and J dropped 4 bases, with 15 bases sitting between them. The CDR3 has 16 amino acids. CDR3 in DNA: TGTGCCAGCAGTTACTCGAAACAGGTCCTGGGCACTGAAGCTTTCTTT. As protein: CASSYSKQVLGTEAFF.

The gene calls are TRBV28 and TRBJ1-5, with no clear D. Trimming left V 6 bases short and J 4 bases short, with 7 bases between. This CDR3 region has 12 residues. The germline gives CDR1 MDHEN, CDR2 SYDVKM. CDR3 DNA sequence: TGTGCCAGCAGGCAGGTTAATCAGCCCCAGCATTTT. This encodes CASRQVNQPQHF. Supplemented by reference TRBV28 and TRBJ1-5, the full variable domain reads DVKVTQSSRYLVKRTGEKVFLECVQDMDHENMFWYRQDPGLGLRLIYFSYDVKMKEKGDIPEGYSVSREKKERFSLILESASTNQTSMYLCASRQVNQPQHFGDGTRLSIL.

This clone was found once. V is TRBV7-9 and J is TRBJ2-2; possible D gene TRBD1, 5 bases. The CDR3 length is 15 residues. Trimming removed 0 bases at V and 5 bases at J, with 10 bases between. Germline CDR1 reads SEHNR; CDR2 reads FQNEAQ (reference sequence). CDR3: CASSLARDVTGELFF. DNA of the CDR3: TGTGCCAGCAGCTTAGCCAGGGATGTTACCGGGGAGCTGTTTTTT.

The chain links TRBV10-3 to TRBJ1-5; the match to TRBD1 covers 10 bases. The CDR3 covers 13 residues. CDR1 ENHRY and CDR2 SYGVKD come from the germline V gene. Germline trimming cut 8 bases from V and 8 bases from J; bases unmatched to any gene: 6. DNA of the CDR3: TGTGCCATCCGGGGGGGGACAGGGGAGCCCCAGCATTTT. Translated: CAIRGGTGEPQHF.

CDR3 residues: CASSQLTGLNTEAFF. The CDR3 DNA follows: TGTGCCAGCAGCCAACTGACAGGGTTGAACACTGAAGCTTTCTTT. V usage is TRBV5-6 and J usage is TRBJ1-1, with 7 bases matching TRBD1. Germline CDR1 and CDR2: SGHDT and YYEEEE. The CDR3 is 15 residues long. The ends lost 4 bases at V and 0 bases at J; junction bases unmatched: 6.

This rearrangement joins TRBV7-3 to TRBJ1-1; D is possibly TRBD1 (6 bases). This CDR3 is built from 16 residues. Trimming pared 5 bases from V and 4 bases from J, leaving 20 bases between. Germline assignment: CDR1 SGHTA and CDR2 FQGTGA. The CDR3 DNA reads TGTGCCAGCAGCCCGATGGGCCCAGGGGCAGTCACTGAAGCTTTCTTT. Encoded protein: CASSPMGPGAVTEAFF.

The V and J genes are TRBV28 and TRBJ2-5; D may be TRBD2 (7 bases). Trimming cost V 4 bases and J 1 base, with 10 bases left between them. The CDR3 has 14 residues. Per germline, CDR1 MDHEN and CDR2 SYDVKM. CDR3 in DNA: TGTGCCAGCAGTTCCGGGGGGCCCCAAGAGACCCAGTACTTC. This sequence encodes CASSSGGPQETQYF.

The chain recombines TRBV6-1 with TRBJ2-5; maybe TRBD1 (7 bases). Germline-derived CDR1 and CDR2 are MNHNS and SASEGT. The ends were cut back, 0 bases at V and 5 bases at J, with 10 bases in the middle. The CDR3 length is 14 residues. The CDR3 coding sequence is TGTGCCAGCAGTGAAGCGACAGGGAGGGAGACCCAGTACTTC. Residues: CASSEATGRETQYF.

The gene calls are TRBV9 and TRBJ1-1, with a possible D match to TRBD1 (5 bases). CDR1 is SGDLS, CDR2 YYNGEE, per germline. V was shortened by 0 bases and J by 4 bases, with 13 bases between the two germline ends. The CDR3 is 15 residues long. The CDR3 nucleotides read TGTGCCAGCAGCGTAGATATTGCTGGGGCCACTGAAGCTTTCTTT. This sequence encodes CASSVDIAGATEAFF.

The chain combines TRBV3-1 (or the pseudogene TRBV3-2) with TRBJ1-2; possibly TRBD1 for D (6 bases). V lost 3 bases and J 8 bases, leaving 13 bases between the germline ends. Germline lookup yields CDR1 LGHDT and CDR2 YNNKEL (reference sequence). The CDR3 loop spans 13 amino acids. CDR3 sequence: CASSQRDMRGYTF. The DNA of the CDR3 is TGTGCCAGCAGCCAGAGGGACATGAGGGGCTACACCTTC.

A word on this clone: Other DNA sequences within the sample encode an identical CDR3. The chain recombines TRBV3-1 (or the pseudogene TRBV3-2) with TRBJ1-2; perhaps TRBD1 as D (5 bases). V shed 6 bases and J shed 2 bases, with 13 bases lying between them. CDR3 length: 14 amino acids. Germline V gives CDR1 LGHDT, CDR2 YNNKEL (reference sequence). CDR3 in DNA: TGTGCCAGCAGTCCCACAGGAACCAACTATGGCTACACCTTC. Translating gives CASSPTGTNYGYTF.

This chain joins TRBV15 and TRBJ2-3; D might be TRBD2 (6 bases). This CDR3 has 17 residues. The V gene lost 4 bases and the J gene lost 4 bases, with 21 bases spanning the gap. Germline V lookup: CDR1 LNHNV, CDR2 YYDKDF (reference sequence). CDR3 amino acids: CATSTGLRGPWADTQYF. CDR3 coding DNA: TGTGCCACCAGCACCGGACTACGGGGACCGTGGGCAGATACGCAGTATTTT.